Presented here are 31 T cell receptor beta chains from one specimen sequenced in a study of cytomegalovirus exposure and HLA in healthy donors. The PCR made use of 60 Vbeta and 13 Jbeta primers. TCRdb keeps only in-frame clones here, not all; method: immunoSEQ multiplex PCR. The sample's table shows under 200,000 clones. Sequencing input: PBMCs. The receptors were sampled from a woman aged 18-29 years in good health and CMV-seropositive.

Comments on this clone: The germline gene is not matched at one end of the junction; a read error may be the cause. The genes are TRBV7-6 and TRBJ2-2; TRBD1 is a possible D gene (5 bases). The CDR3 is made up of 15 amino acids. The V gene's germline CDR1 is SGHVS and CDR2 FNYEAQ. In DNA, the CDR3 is TGTGCCAGCAACTTAGATCCAGGGTCCACCGGGGAGCTGTTTTTT. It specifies CASNLDPGSTGELFF.

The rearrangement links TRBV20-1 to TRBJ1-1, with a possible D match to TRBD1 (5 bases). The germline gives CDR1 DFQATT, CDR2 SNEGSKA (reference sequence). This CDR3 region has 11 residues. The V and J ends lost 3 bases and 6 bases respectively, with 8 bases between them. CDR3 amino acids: CSARGPSEAFF. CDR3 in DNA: TGCAGTGCTAGGGGGCCGTCTGAAGCTTTCTTT.

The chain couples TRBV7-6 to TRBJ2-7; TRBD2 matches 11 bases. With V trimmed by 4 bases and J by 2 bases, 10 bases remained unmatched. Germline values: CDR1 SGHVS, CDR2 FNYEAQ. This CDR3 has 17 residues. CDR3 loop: CASSSQTTSGSTYEQYF. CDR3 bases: TGTGCCAGCAGCTCACAAACTACTAGCGGGAGCACCTACGAGCAGTACTTC.

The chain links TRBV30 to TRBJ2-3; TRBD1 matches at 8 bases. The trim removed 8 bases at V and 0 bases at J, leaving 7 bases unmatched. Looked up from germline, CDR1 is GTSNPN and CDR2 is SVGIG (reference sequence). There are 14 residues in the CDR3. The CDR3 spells CAGDRGQSTDTQYF. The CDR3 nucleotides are TGTGCCGGAGACAGGGGTCAAAGCACAGATACGCAGTATTTT. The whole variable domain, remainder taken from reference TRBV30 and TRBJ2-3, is SQTIHQWPATLVQPVGSPLSLECTVEGTSNPNLYWYRQAAGRGLQLLFYSVGIGQISSEVPQNLSASRPQDRQFILSSKKLLLSDSGFYLCAGDRGQSTDTQYFGPGTRLTVL.

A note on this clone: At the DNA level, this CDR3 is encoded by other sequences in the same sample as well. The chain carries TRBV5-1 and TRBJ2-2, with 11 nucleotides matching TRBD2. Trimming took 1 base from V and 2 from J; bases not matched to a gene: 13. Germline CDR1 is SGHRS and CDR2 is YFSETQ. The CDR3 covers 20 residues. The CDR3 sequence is CASSLLTTSGRRTNTGELFF. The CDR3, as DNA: TGCGCCAGCAGCTTGCTTACCACTAGCGGGAGACGAACCAACACCGGGGAGCTGTTTTTT.

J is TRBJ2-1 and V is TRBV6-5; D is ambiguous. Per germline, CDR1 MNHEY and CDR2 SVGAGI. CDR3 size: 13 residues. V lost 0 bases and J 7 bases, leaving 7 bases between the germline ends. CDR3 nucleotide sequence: TGTGCCAGCAGTTACTCGAGGTCGAATGAGCAGTTCTTC. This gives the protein CASSYSRSNEQFF.

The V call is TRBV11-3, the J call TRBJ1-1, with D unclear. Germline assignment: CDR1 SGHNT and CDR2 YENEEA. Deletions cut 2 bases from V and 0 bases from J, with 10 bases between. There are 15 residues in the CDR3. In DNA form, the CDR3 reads TGTGCCAGCAGCTTAAGCACGGGTATGAACACTGAAGCTTTCTTT. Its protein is CASSLSTGMNTEAFF. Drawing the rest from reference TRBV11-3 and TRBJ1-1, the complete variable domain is EAGVVQSPRYKIIEKKQPVAFWCNPISGHNTLYWYLQNLGQGPELLIRYENEEAVDDSQLPKDRFSAERLKGVDSTLKIQPAELGDSAVYLCASSLSTGMNTEAFFGQGTRLTVV.

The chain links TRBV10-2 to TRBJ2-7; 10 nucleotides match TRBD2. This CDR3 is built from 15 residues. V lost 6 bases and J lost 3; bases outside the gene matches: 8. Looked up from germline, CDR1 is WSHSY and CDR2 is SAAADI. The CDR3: CASREASGSSYEQYF. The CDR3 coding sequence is TGCGCCAGCAGGGAGGCTAGCGGGAGTAGCTACGAGCAGTACTTC.

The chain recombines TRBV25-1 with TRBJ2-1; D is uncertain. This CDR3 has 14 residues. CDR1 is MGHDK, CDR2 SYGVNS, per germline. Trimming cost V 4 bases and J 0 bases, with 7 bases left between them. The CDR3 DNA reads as TGTGCCAGCAGTGGAGCGAGCTCCTACAATGAGCAGTTCTTC. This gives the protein CASSGASSYNEQFF.

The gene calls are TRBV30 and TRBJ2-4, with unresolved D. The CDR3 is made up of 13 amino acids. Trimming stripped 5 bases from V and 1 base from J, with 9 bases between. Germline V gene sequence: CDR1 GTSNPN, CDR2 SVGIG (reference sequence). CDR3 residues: CAWESVAKNIQYF. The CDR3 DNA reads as TGTGCCTGGGAGAGCGTGGCCAAAAACATTCAGTACTTC.

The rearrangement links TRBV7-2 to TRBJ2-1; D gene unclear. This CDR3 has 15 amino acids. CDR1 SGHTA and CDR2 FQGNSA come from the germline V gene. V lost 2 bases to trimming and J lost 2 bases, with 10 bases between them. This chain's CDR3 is CASSLNPSTYNEQFF. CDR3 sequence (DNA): TGTGCCAGCAGCTTAAACCCTAGTACCTACAATGAGCAGTTCTTC.

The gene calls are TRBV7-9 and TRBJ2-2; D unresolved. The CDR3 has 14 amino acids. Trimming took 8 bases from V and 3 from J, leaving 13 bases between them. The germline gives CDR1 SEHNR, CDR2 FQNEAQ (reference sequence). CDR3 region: CASPVSTHTGELFF. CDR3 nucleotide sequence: TGTGCCAGCCCAGTATCCACGCACACCGGGGAGCTGTTTTTT.

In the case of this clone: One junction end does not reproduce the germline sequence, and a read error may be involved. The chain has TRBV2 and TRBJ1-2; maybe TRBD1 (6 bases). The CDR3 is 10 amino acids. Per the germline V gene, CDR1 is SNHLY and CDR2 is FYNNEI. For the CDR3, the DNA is TGTGCCAGCAGTAACCGGGACATTCTCTTC. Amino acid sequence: CASSNRDILF.

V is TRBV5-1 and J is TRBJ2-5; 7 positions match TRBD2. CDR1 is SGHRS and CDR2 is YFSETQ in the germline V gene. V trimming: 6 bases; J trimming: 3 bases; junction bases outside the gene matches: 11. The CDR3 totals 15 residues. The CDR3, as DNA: TGCGCCAGCAATCCGGGCGGGACTACAAAAGAGACCCAGTACTTC. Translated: CASNPGGTTKETQYF.

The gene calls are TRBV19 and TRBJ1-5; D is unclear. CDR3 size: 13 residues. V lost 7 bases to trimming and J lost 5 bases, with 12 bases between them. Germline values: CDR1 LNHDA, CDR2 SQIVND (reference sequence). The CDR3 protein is CASNPFYDQPQHF. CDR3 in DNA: TGTGCCAGTAATCCCTTCTACGATCAGCCCCAGCATTTT.

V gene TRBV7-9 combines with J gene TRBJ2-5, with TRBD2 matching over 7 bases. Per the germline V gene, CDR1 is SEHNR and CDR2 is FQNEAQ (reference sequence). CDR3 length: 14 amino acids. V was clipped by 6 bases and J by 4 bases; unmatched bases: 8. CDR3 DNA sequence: TGTGCCAGCAGATCTCCAGGGAGGGCAGAGACCCAGTACTTC. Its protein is CASRSPGRAETQYF.

The CDR3 DNA follows: TGTGCCAGTCAGTTAGGGGATACTGAAGCTTTCTTT. It codes for CASQLGDTEAFF. This chain joins TRBV25-1 and TRBJ1-1; D perhaps matches TRBD1 (5 bases). The V end lost 9 bases, the J end lost 5 bases, and 13 bases lay between the germline ends. Germline V CDR1 and CDR2: MGHDK, SYGVNS. The length of the CDR3 is 12 residues. Looking up the rest from reference TRBV25-1 and TRBJ1-1 gives the full variable domain: EADIYQTPRYLVIGTGKKITLECSQTMGHDKMYWYQQDPGMELHLIHYSYGVNSTEKGDLSSESTVSRIRTEHFPLTLESARPSHTSQYLCASQLGDTEAFFGQGTRLTVV.

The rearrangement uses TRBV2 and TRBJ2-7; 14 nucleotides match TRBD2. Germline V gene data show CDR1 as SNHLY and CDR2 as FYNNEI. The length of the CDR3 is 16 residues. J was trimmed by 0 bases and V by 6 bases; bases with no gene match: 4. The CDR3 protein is CASSGTSGGSSYEQYF. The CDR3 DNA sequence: TGTGCCAGCAGCGGGACTAGCGGGGGAAGCTCCTACGAGCAGTACTTC.

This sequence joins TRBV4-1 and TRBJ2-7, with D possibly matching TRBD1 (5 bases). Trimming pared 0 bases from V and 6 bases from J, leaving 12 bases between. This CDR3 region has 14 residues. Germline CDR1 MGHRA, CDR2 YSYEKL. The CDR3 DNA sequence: TGCGCCAGCAGCCAAGATCCACAGGCGATCGAGCAGTACTTC. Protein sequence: CASSQDPQAIEQYF.

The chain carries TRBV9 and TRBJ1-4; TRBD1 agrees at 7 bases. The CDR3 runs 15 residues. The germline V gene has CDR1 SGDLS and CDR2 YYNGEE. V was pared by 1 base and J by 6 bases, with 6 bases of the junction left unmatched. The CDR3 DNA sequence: TGTGCCAGCAGCGTAAGCCCAGGGACAGATGAAAAACTGTTTTTT. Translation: CASSVSPGTDEKLFF.

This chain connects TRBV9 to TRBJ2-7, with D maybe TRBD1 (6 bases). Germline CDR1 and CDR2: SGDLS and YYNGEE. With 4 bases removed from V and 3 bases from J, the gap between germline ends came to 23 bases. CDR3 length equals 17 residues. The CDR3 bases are TGTGCCAGCAGCAGTGGACAGAACACAAAAGGAGTCTACGAGCAGTACTTC. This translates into CASSSGQNTKGVYEQYF.

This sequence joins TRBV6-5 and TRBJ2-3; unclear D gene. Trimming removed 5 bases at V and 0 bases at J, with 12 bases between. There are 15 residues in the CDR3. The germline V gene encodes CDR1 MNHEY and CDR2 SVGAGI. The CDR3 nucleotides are TGTGCCAGCAGTCGATTCGAGTCTAGCACAGATACGCAGTATTTT. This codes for CASSRFESSTDTQYF.

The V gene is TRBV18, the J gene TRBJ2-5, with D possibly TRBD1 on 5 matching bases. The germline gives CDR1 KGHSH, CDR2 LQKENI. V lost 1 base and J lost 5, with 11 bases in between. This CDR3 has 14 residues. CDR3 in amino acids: CASSPLGRDETQYF. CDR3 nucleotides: TGTGCCAGCTCACCACTTGGCAGGGATGAGACCCAGTACTTC.

CDR3: CASSSIPGPGAGDEQFF. CDR3 DNA sequence: TGCGCCAGCAGCTCTATACCGGGACCGGGCGCGGGGGATGAGCAGTTCTTC. The chain employs TRBV5-1 and TRBJ2-1, with 7 bases fitting TRBD2. V shed 3 bases, J shed 8 bases, and the junction held 17 bases outside the gene matches. CDR1 and CDR2 from the germline V gene are SGHRS and YFSETQ. The CDR3 is 17 residues long.

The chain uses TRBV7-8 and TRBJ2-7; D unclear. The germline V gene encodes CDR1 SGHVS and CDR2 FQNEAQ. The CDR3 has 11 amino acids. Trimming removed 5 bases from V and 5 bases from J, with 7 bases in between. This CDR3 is CASSHRDEQYF. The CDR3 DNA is TGTGCCAGCAGCCACCGGGACGAGCAGTACTTC.

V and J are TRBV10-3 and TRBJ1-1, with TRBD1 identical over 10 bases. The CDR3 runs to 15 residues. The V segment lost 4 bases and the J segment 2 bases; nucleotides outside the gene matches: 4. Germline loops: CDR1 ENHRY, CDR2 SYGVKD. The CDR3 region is CAISGQGAINTEAFF. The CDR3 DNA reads TGTGCCATCAGTGGACAGGGGGCAATTAACACTGAAGCTTTCTTT.

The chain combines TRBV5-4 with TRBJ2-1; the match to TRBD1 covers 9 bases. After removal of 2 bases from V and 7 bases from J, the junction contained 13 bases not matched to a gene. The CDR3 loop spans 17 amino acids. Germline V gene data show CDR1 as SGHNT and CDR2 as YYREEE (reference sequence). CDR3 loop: CASSFRGMGTGRNEQFF. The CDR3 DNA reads TGTGCCAGCAGCTTTAGGGGAATGGGGACAGGGCGGAATGAGCAGTTCTTC.

CDR3 residues: CASSAQGFGTDTQYF. The CDR3 nucleotides read TGTGCCAGCAGTGCCCAGGGGTTTGGCACAGATACGCAGTATTTT. The chain carries TRBV6-1 and TRBJ2-3; D perhaps matches TRBD1 (6 bases). The V end was cut by 4 bases, the J end by 1 base, with 12 bases between. This CDR3 contains 15 residues. Per germline, CDR1 MNHNS and CDR2 SASEGT.

CDR3 nucleotide sequence: TGTGCCAGCAGTAATGACAGGGGTTATACTGAAGCTTTCTTT. It specifies CASSNDRGYTEAFF. The J gene is TRBJ1-1, the V gene TRBV2; 8 bases are a match to TRBD1. The length of the CDR3 is 14 residues. Germline assignment: CDR1 SNHLY and CDR2 FYNNEI. Germline trimming cut 5 bases from V and 5 bases from J; bases unmatched to any gene: 7.

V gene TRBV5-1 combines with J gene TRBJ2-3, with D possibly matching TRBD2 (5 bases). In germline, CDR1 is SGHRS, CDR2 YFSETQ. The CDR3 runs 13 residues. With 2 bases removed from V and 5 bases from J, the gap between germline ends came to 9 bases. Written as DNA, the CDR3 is TGCGCCAGCAGCTTCGGAGAGGGAGATACGCAGTATTTT. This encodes CASSFGEGDTQYF.

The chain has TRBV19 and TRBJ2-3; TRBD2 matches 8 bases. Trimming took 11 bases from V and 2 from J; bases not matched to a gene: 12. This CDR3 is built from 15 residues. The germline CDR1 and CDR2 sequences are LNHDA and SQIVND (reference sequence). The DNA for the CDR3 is TGTGCCGTATCCCTAGGTAGCGGGACCACAGATACGCAGTATTTT. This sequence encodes CAVSLGSGTTDTQYF.